A single T cell receptor (beta chain) is shown here with its context. This clone's antigen is unknown. No qualities accompany the bases; no much larger clone lies one base away. Library construction relied on PCR. Sequenced using an Illumina HiSeq 2500. TCR libraries were prepared with molecular barcoding, using unique molecular identifiers to normalize TCRbeta repertoire quantification. TCRdb trimmed the raw reads at Q25, called clones with MiXCR and kept productive beta chains. For every CDR3 protein sequence, its rows merge into one entry that carries the most common genes and DNA. For this sample the table gives some 600,000 distinct CDR3 sequences, of which approximately 13% were detected only once. The ten most abundant clones make up 2.2% of the sample. The treatment or condition label on this specimen signifies: allogeneic hematopoietic cell transplantation with graft depleted of TCRalphabeta T cells and CD19 B cells. The transplant recipients were children given TCRalphabeta/CD19-depleted allogeneic hematopoietic cell grafts.

This specimen comes from a study of T-cell reconstitution after alpha-beta-depleted transplantation in children (dated by TCRdb to the mid-2010s). Background on the whole study: Using TCR repertoire profiling, the study quantitatively followed how T-cell immune reconstitution unfolded in children after TCRalphabeta/CD19-depleted allogeneic hematopoietic cell transplantation.

What the work shows at the level of the full study, not this receptor alone: Over subsequent months, a decline in hyperexpanded clone frequencies was noted, and after one year, T-cell counts and TCRbeta diversity were mostly ascribed to newly produced T cells. Apparently early alphabetaT-cell count recovery about two months after transplant reportedly relied on only several hundred rapidly expanded clones derived from non-depleted graft cells. In some patients, high TCRbeta diversity at day 60 was attributed to recipient T cells and intrathymic progenitors that had survived conditioning.

The receptor was derived from a male patient between 10 and 17 years old who had a stem cell transplant for acute myeloid leukemia, so the T cells may come from the graft donor. The input for sequencing was PBMCs, mostly from graft donor cells, taken 360 days after TCRalphabeta/CD19-depleted stem cell transplant.

The sequenced DNA is TGTGCCAGCAGCGTAGGGGTCACCGGGGAGCTGTTTTTT. Its protein is CASSVGVTGELFF. This receptor chain uses TRBV9 and TRBJ2-2; there is no confident call for the D gene. The junction carries 4 bases between V and J, which are trimmed by 0 bases and 4 bases respectively. The germline V gene sets CDR1 to SGDLS and CDR2 to YYNGEE. From the cysteine through the phenylalanine, the CDR3 covers 13 amino acids. Just CDR3 DNA is preserved here, 39 bases in frame from base 1.